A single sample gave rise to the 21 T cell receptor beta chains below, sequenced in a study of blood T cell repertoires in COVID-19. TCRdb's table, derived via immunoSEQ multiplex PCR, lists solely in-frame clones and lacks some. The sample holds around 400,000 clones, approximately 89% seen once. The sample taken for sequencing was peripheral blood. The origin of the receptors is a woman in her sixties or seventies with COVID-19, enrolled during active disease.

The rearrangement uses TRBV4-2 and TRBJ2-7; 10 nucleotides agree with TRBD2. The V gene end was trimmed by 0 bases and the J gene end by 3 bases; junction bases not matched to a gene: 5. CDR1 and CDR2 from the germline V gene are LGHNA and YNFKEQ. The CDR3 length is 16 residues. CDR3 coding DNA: TGTGCCAGCAGCCAAGATCTAACTAGCGGGGTCTACGAGCAGTACTTC. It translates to CASSQDLTSGVYEQYF.

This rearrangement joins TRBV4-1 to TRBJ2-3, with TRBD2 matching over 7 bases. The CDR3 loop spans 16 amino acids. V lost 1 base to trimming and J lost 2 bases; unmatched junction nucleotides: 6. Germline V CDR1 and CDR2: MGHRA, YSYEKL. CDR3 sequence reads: CASSQVALAVTDTQYF. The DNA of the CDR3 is TGCGCCAGCAGCCAAGTCGCTCTAGCGGTCACAGATACGCAGTATTTT.

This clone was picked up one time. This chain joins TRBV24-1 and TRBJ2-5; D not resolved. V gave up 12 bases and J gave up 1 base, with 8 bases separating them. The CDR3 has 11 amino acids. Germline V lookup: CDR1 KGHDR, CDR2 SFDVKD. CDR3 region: CASGSQETQYF. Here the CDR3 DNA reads TGTGCCTCTGGCAGCCAAGAGACCCAGTACTTC.

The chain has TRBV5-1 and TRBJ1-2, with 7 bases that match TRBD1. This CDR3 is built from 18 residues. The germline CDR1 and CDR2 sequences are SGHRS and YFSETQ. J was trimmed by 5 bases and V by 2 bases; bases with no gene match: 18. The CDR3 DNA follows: TGCGCCAGCAGCTTCGGCACGGGTATGACAGGGCCGATTTATGGCTACACCTTC. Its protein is CASSFGTGMTGPIYGYTF.

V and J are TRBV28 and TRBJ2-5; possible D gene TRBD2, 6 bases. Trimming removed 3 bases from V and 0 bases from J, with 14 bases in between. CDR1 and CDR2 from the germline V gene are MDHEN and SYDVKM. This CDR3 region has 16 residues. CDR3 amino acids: CASSLGRLANQETQYF. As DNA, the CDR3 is TGTGCCAGCAGTTTGGGCCGGCTAGCGAACCAAGAGACCCAGTACTTC.

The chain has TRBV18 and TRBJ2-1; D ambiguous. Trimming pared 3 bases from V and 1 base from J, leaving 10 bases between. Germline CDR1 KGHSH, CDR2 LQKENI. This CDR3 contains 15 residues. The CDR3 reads CASSPWLESYNEQFF. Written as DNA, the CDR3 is TGTGCCAGCTCACCTTGGCTTGAATCCTACAATGAGCAGTTCTTC.

Written as DNA, the CDR3 is TGTGCCAGCAGCTTGGACACCTCCTACGAGCAGTACTTC. Residues: CASSLDTSYEQYF. The V and J genes are TRBV13 and TRBJ2-7, with D perhaps matching TRBD1 (5 bases). Trimming removed 3 bases at V and 0 bases at J, with 6 bases between. The CDR3 totals 13 residues. CDR1 PRHDT and CDR2 FYEKMQ come from the germline V gene (reference sequence).

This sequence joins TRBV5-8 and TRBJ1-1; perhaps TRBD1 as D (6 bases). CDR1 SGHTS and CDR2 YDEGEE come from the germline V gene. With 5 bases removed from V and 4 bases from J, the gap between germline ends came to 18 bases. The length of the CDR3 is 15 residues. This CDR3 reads CASRGGAAGGTEAFF. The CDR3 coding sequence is TGTGCCAGCAGAGGGGGGGCAGCTGGCGGCACTGAAGCTTTCTTT.

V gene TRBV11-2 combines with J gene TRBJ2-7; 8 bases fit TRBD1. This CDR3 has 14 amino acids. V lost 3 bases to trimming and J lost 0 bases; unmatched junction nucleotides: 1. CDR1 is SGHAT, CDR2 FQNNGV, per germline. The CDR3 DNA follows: TGTGCCAGCAGCTTGGACAGGGACTCCTACGAGCAGTACTTC. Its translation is CASSLDRDSYEQYF. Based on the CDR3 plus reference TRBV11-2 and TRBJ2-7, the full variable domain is EAGVAQSPRYKIIEKRQSVAFWCNPISGHATLYWYQQILGQGPKLLIQFQNNGVVDDSQLPKDRFSAERLKGVDSTLKIQPAKLEDSAVYLCASSLDRDSYEQYFGPGTRLTVT.

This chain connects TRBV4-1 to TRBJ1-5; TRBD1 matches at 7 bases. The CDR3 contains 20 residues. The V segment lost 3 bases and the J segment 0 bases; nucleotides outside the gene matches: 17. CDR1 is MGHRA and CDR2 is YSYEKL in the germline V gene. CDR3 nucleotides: TGCGCCAGCAGCCACGGCCACGGGACAGACAAACCTTATAGCAATCAGCCCCAGCATTTT. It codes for CASSHGHGTDKPYSNQPQHF.

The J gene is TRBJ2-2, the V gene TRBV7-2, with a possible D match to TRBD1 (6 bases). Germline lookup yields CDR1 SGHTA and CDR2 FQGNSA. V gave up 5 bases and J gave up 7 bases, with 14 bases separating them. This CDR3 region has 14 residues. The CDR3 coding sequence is TGTGCCAGCAGCCCACAGGGTCGCTACGGGGAGCTGTTTTTT. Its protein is CASSPQGRYGELFF.

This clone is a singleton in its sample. The chain's CDR3 is CASSYSTDTGTDTQYF. The DNA for the CDR3 is TGTGCCAGCAGTTACTCGACGGACACTGGGACAGATACGCAGTATTTT. The rearrangement links TRBV6-5 to TRBJ2-3, with D possibly being TRBD1 (5 bases). V gave up 0 bases and J gave up 3 bases, with 13 bases separating them. The CDR3 runs 16 residues. CDR1 and CDR2 (germline): MNHEY, SVGAGI.

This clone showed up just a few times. The CDR3 DNA follows: TGTGCCACCAGCGGGGGGACTCATTATGGCTACACCTTC. Protein product: CATSGGTHYGYTF. This chain links TRBV15 with TRBJ1-2; tentative D call: TRBD1 (5 bases). V was cut by 5 bases and J by 5 bases, with 12 bases left in between. Germline CDR1 and CDR2: LNHNV and YYDKDF (reference sequence). The CDR3 has 13 residues.

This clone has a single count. As DNA, the CDR3 is TGCAGCGCAAGACAGGGGTGGTACGAGCAGTACTTC. As protein: CSARQGWYEQYF. The chain recombines TRBV29-1 with TRBJ2-7, with 8 bases fitting TRBD1. Trimming took 7 bases from V and 4 from J; bases not matched to a gene: 6. The germline V gene encodes CDR1 SQVTM and CDR2 ANQGSEA. The CDR3 length is 12 residues.

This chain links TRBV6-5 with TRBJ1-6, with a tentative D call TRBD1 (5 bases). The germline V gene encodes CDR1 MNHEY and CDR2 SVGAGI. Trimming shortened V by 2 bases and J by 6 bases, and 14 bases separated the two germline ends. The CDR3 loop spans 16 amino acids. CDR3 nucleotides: TGTGCCAGCAGTTACGGTGTGGGGCGTTTTAATTCACCCCTCCACTTT. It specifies CASSYGVGRFNSPLHF.

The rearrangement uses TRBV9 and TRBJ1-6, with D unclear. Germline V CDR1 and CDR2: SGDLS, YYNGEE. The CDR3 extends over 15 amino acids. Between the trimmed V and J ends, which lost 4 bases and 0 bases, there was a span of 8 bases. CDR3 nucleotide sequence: TGTGCCAGCAGCTCTTATAGCTCCTATAATTCACCCCTCCACTTT. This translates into CASSSYSSYNSPLHF. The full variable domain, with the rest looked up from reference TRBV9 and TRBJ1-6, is DSGVTQTPKHLITATGQRVTLRCSPRSGDLSVYWYQQSLDQGLQFLIQYYNGEERAKGNILERFSAQQFPDLHSELNLSSLELGDSALYFCASSSYSSYNSPLHFGNGTRLTVT.

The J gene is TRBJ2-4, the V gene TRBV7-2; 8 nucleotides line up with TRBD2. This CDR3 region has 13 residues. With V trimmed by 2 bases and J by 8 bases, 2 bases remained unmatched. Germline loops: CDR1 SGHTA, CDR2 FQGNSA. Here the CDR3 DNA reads TGTGCCAGCAGCTTATCCGGGGGGGACATTCAGTACTTC. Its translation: CASSLSGGDIQYF.

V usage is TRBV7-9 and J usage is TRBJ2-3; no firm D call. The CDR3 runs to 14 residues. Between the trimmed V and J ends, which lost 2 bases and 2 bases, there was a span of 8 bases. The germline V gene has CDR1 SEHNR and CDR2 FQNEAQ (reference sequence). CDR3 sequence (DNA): TGTGCCAGCAGCTTATGGCTCGACACAGATACGCAGTATTTT. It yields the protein CASSLWLDTDTQYF. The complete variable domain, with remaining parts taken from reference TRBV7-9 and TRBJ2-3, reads DTGVSQNPRHKITKRGQNVTFRCDPISEHNRLYWYRQTLGQGPEFLTYFQNEAQLEKSRLLSDRFSAERPKGSFSTLEIQRTEQGDSAMYLCASSLWLDTDTQYFGPGTRLTVL.

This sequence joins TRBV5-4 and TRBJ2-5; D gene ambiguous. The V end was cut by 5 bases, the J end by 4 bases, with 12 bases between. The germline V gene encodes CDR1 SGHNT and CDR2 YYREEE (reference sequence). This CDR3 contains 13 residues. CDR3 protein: CASSFQTGETQYF. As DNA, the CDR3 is TGTGCCAGCAGTTTTCAAACGGGAGAGACCCAGTACTTC.

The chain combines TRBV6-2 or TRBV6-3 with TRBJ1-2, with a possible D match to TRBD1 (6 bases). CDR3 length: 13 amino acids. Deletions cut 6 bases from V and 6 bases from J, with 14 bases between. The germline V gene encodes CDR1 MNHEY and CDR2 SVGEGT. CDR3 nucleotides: TGTGCCAGCAGCTTCAGGGGTACGGATGGCTACACCTTC. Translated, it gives CASSFRGTDGYTF.

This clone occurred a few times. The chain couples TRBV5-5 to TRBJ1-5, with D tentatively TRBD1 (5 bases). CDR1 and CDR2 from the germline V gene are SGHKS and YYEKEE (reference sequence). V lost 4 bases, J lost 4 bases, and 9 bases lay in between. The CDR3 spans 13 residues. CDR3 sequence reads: CASSLYRNQPQHF. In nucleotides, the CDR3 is TGTGCCAGCAGCCTTTACAGGAATCAGCCCCAGCATTTT.